The 16 T cell receptor beta chains given below trace back to one sample, sequenced in a study of blood T cell repertoires in COVID-19 (dated by TCRdb to 2020 to 2022). The library relied on the immunoSEQ multiplex PCR assay. In TCRdb, the immuneACCESS table is reduced to in-frame sequences with V and J assigned. These tables do not hold every clone; where another copy was compared, an unresolved V gene accounts for under half, and the others remain unexplained. The sample table shows around 200,000 clones, and about 86% are seen once. The top ten constitute approximately 15% of the sample. The sequenced material came from peripheral blood. These receptors originate from a young man with active or convalescent COVID-19.

The CDR3 is CASSVGTALSYNSPLHF. The DNA for the CDR3 is TGTGCCAGCAGTGTTGGAACAGCTCTCTCCTATAATTCACCCCTCCACTTT. The chain is built from TRBV2 and TRBJ1-6, with no clear D. This CDR3 has 17 amino acids. V lost 4 bases to trimming and J lost 0 bases, with 13 bases between them. Looked up from germline, CDR1 is SNHLY and CDR2 is FYNNEI.

The rearrangement uses TRBV6-4 and TRBJ1-2; maybe TRBD1 (6 bases). CDR3 size: 14 residues. Germline V gives CDR1 MRHNA, CDR2 SNTAGT. V lost 6 bases to trimming and J lost 2 bases, with 13 bases between them. The CDR3 loop reads CASSDGGGNYGYTF. The CDR3 DNA reads as TGTGCCAGCAGCGACGGGGGCGGGAACTATGGCTACACCTTC.

V is TRBV15 and J is TRBJ1-6; D possibly corresponds to TRBD1 (5 bases). CDR1 and CDR2 (germline): LNHNV, YYDKDF (reference sequence). V lost 1 base and J 11 bases, leaving 18 bases between the germline ends. CDR3 length equals 16 residues. The CDR3 spells CATSRAPGDSFAPLHF. CDR3 nucleotide sequence: TGTGCCACCAGCAGAGCCCCAGGCGACAGTTTCGCACCCCTCCACTTT.

This chain links TRBV13 with TRBJ2-1; 9 bases are a match to TRBD2. V gave up 2 bases and J gave up 8 bases; unmatched junction bases: 10. The CDR3 contains 16 residues. Germline loops: CDR1 PRHDT, CDR2 FYEKMQ (reference sequence). The CDR3 reads CASSLRRGGGRDEQFF. CDR3 sequence (DNA): TGTGCCAGCAGCTTACGGCGCGGGGGGGGCAGGGATGAGCAGTTCTTC.

The rearrangement links TRBV21-1 to TRBJ1-1; no DNA check was done on the table's D call, TRBD1. TRBV21-1 is an annotated pseudogene. The CDR3 is 13 residues long. Here the CDR3 reads CASSKRRGPEAFF. The CDR3 nucleotides are TGTGCCAGCAGCAAAAGAAGGGGCCCTGAAGCTTTCTTT.

The chain uses TRBV24-1 and TRBJ2-7; the D is unclear. Germline CDR1 and CDR2: KGHDR and SFDVKD. The V gene lost 2 bases and the J gene lost 5 bases, with 6 bases spanning the gap. The CDR3 loop spans 12 amino acids. The CDR3: CATSDSRDEQYF. The CDR3 DNA reads as TGTGCCACCAGTGATTCCCGGGACGAGCAGTACTTC.

The rearrangement links TRBV30 to TRBJ1-5; D not resolved. CDR3 length: 14 residues. Germline V gene data show CDR1 as GTSNPN and CDR2 as SVGIG (reference sequence). The V end was cut by 3 bases, the J end by 9 bases, with 18 bases between. As DNA, the CDR3 is TGTGCCTGGAGCGGGGTTGAGGCGGAAGGGCCCCAGCATTTT. Protein product: CAWSGVEAEGPQHF.

The chain carries TRBV30 and TRBJ1-4; D is perhaps TRBD1 (6 bases). Trimming pared 1 base from V and 8 bases from J, leaving 11 bases between. This CDR3 is built from 13 residues. Per germline, CDR1 GTSNPN and CDR2 SVGIG (reference sequence). This CDR3 reads CAWSGQGNEKLFF. CDR3 in DNA: TGTGCCTGGAGTGGGCAGGGGAACGAAAAACTGTTTTTT.

This clone appeared once. This chain links TRBV30 with TRBJ2-3, with a weak D call TRBD2 (6 bases). The CDR3 runs 17 residues. The germline V gene encodes CDR1 GTSNPN and CDR2 SVGIG (reference sequence). V was cut by 0 bases and J by 2 bases, with 18 bases left in between. CDR3 in amino acids: CAWSVLKTRPVTDTQYF. In DNA form, the CDR3 reads TGTGCCTGGAGTGTACTGAAGACTAGGCCCGTCACAGATACGCAGTATTTT. The variable domain in full, with the rest retrieved from reference TRBV30 and TRBJ2-3, is SQTIHQWPATLVQPVGSPLSLECTVEGTSNPNLYWYRQAAGRGLQLLFYSVGIGQISSEVPQNLSASRPQDRQFILSSKKLLLSDSGFYLCAWSVLKTRPVTDTQYFGPGTRLTVL.

V gene TRBV3-1 (or the pseudogene TRBV3-2) combines with J gene TRBJ1-4; D not certain. The ends were cut back, 1 base at V and 0 bases at J, with 9 bases in the middle. The CDR3 is 16 amino acids. Germline V gene lookup returns CDR1 LGHDT and CDR2 YNNKEL (reference sequence). This CDR3 reads CASSQVPAATNEKLFF. CDR3 coding DNA: TGTGCCAGCAGCCAAGTCCCCGCGGCAACTAATGAAAAACTGTTTTTT.

CDR3 DNA sequence: TGTGCCAGCAGTCAACAGGGTCGGAGTGAAAAACTGTTTTTT. Translating it yields CASSQQGRSEKLFF. The J gene is TRBJ1-4, the V gene TRBV27; D might be TRBD1 (6 bases). Germline lookup yields CDR1 MNHEY and CDR2 SMNVEV (reference sequence). Trimming cost V 5 bases and J 7 bases, with 14 bases left between them. The CDR3 has 14 amino acids.

This clone was detected only once. This sequence joins TRBV2 and TRBJ2-5, with TRBD1 identical over 7 bases. This CDR3 spans 14 amino acids. Trimming at V came to 8 bases and at J to 5 bases, leaving 11 bases not matched to a gene. Germline V gene sequence: CDR1 SNHLY, CDR2 FYNNEI. CDR3 in DNA: TGTGCCAGCCGAGAGACAGGGCTTGGGGAGACCCAGTACTTC. This gives the protein CASRETGLGETQYF.

This clone was found a few times. The identical CDR3 is also encoded by other nucleotide sequences in the sample. The rearrangement uses TRBV3-1 (or the pseudogene TRBV3-2) and TRBJ2-5; the match to TRBD2 covers 8 bases. Germline CDR1 and CDR2: LGHDT and YNNKEL (reference sequence). Unmatched junction bases numbered 2, after V lost 1 base and J lost 1 base. CDR3 size: 15 residues. Written as DNA, the CDR3 is TGTGCCAGCAGCCAAGGCAGCGGGAGCCAAGAGACCCAGTACTTC. Residues: CASSQGSGSQETQYF.

V and J are TRBV24-1 and TRBJ1-5; D is perhaps TRBD1 (6 bases). Germline CDR1 is KGHDR and CDR2 is SFDVKD. The CDR3 covers 18 residues. V lost 3 bases to trimming and J lost 2 bases, with 19 bases between them. CDR3 sequence reads: CATSDAPGHLMGNQPQHF. In DNA, the CDR3 is TGTGCCACCAGTGATGCCCCGGGACACCTTATGGGCAATCAGCCCCAGCATTTT.

V and J are TRBV7-2 and TRBJ1-2; 9 bases align to TRBD1. The CDR3 length is 15 residues. V lost 1 base to trimming and J lost 5 bases; unmatched junction nucleotides: 5. CDR1 is SGHTA and CDR2 is FQGNSA in the germline V gene. The CDR3 sequence is CASSLGPQGAYGYTF. The DNA of the CDR3 is TGTGCCAGCAGCTTAGGCCCACAGGGGGCATATGGCTACACCTTC.

The chain recombines TRBV5-1 with TRBJ2-1; 8 nucleotides align to TRBD2. The junction had 9 bases not matched to a gene; V was cut back by 2 bases and J by 8 bases. Per germline, CDR1 SGHRS and CDR2 YFSETQ. This CDR3 is 15 amino acids long. CDR3 loop: CASSFNSGAYDEQFF. In nucleotides, the CDR3 is TGCGCCAGCAGCTTTAATAGCGGGGCGTACGATGAGCAGTTCTTC.